A single sample gave rise to the 13 T cell receptor beta chains below, sequenced in a study of blood T cell repertoires in COVID-19. The protocol was immunoSEQ multiplex PCR, while the TCRdb copy is restricted to in-frame clones and leaves out a portion. The data show approximately 50,000 clones, with 65% to 90% seen just once and 10% held by the top ten. Sequenced sample: peripheral blood. The origin of the receptors is a human donor in a cohort sampled during active COVID-19.

The chain recombines TRBV3-1 (or the pseudogene TRBV3-2) with TRBJ1-3; no clear D gene. With 1 base removed from V and 1 base from J, the gap between germline ends came to 11 bases. Germline loops: CDR1 LGHDT, CDR2 YNNKEL (reference sequence). The CDR3 runs 16 residues. CDR3 coding DNA: TGTGCCAGCAGCCAAGGTTGGCGAGGTTCTGGAAACACCATATATTTT. The encoded protein is CASSQGWRGSGNTIYF.

V gene TRBV19 combines with J gene TRBJ1-3; unclear D gene. CDR1 and CDR2 from the germline V gene are LNHDA and SQIVND (reference sequence). The V end lost 8 bases, the J end lost 0 bases, and 11 bases lay between the germline ends. This CDR3 contains 14 residues. Here the CDR3 reads CASQVWSSGNTIYF. The CDR3 bases are TGTGCCAGTCAAGTATGGAGCTCTGGAAACACCATATATTTT.

The V call is TRBV28, the J call TRBJ1-4; D is possibly TRBD1 (6 bases). CDR1 is MDHEN, CDR2 SYDVKM, per germline. The CDR3 runs 13 residues. The CDR3 bases are TGTGCGACACAACAGGGAAGTAATGAAAAACTGTTTTTT. Protein: CATQQGSNEKLFF.

The chain recombines TRBV4-2 with TRBJ2-5, with a tentative D call TRBD1 (6 bases). Germline V gene sequence: CDR1 LGHNA, CDR2 YNFKEQ. This CDR3 spans 16 amino acids. V lost 4 bases and J lost 2, with 17 bases in between. CDR3: CASSRAPQGTQETQYF. DNA for the CDR3: TGTGCCAGCAGCCGGGCCCCACAGGGAACTCAAGAGACCCAGTACTTC.

The genes are TRBV5-1 and TRBJ2-1; weak D call: TRBD1 (9 bases). Germline CDR1 reads SGHRS; CDR2 reads YFSETQ. The CDR3 runs 19 residues. Trimming cost V 0 bases and J 10 bases, with 29 bases left between them. CDR3 region: CASSLGGQGIAGISLEQFF. Here the CDR3 DNA reads TGCGCCAGCAGCTTGGGGGGACAGGGAATAGCGGGAATCAGCTTGGAGCAGTTCTTC.

The chain uses TRBV4-1 and TRBJ1-1; D call uncertain. The CDR3 totals 17 residues. The germline V and J ends were trimmed by 0 bases and 2 bases, with 16 bases remaining between them. CDR1 and CDR2 from the germline V gene are MGHRA and YSYEKL. The CDR3 DNA follows: TGCGCCAGCAGCCAAGATCGGCGGGGAGGGCCCAACACTGAAGCTTTCTTT. This sequence encodes CASSQDRRGGPNTEAFF.

This clone was observed a few times. The chain links TRBV5-1 to TRBJ2-5; 14 nucleotides line up with TRBD2. Germline V CDR1 and CDR2: SGHRS, YFSETQ. The CDR3 is made up of 15 amino acids. Trimming at V came to 4 bases and at J to 4 bases, leaving 3 bases not matched to a gene. This CDR3 reads CASSEGTSGRETQYF. As DNA, the CDR3 is TGCGCCAGCAGCGAGGGGACTAGCGGGAGAGAGACCCAGTACTTC.

The rearrangement joins TRBV10-3 to TRBJ2-7, with a possible D match to TRBD2 (7 bases). CDR1 ENHRY and CDR2 SYGVKD come from the germline V gene. This CDR3 has 14 residues. With 3 bases removed from V and 2 bases from J, the gap between germline ends came to 11 bases. Here the CDR3 reads CAISEGGATYEQYF. The CDR3 bases are TGTGCCATCAGTGAAGGGGGGGCCACCTACGAGCAGTACTTC.

The gene calls are TRBV19 and TRBJ2-1; a weak D match, TRBD2 (7 bases). Germline assignment: CDR1 LNHDA and CDR2 SQIVND (reference sequence). The CDR3 is 20 residues long. V lost 5 bases to trimming and J lost 6 bases, with 32 bases between them. The CDR3 loop is CASSRRGGGELPYAANEQFF. CDR3 nucleotides: TGTGCCAGTAGTCGGCGAGGGGGAGGGGAGCTTCCGTATGCGGCCAATGAGCAGTTCTTC.

This sequence joins TRBV27 and TRBJ2-7; 11 bases are shared with TRBD1. Germline values: CDR1 MNHEY, CDR2 SMNVEV (reference sequence). The CDR3 is 14 amino acids. The V and J ends lost 7 bases and 6 bases, in that order; junction bases with no gene match: 8. CDR3 region: CASNSGTGGSEQYF. The DNA of the CDR3 is TGTGCCAGCAACTCCGGGACAGGGGGATCCGAGCAGTACTTC.

This sequence joins TRBV27 and TRBJ2-1; 10 bases match TRBD1. The CDR3 loop spans 15 amino acids. Per the germline V gene, CDR1 is MNHEY and CDR2 is SMNVEV (reference sequence). J lost 4 bases, V lost 2 bases, and 2 bases had no gene match. The CDR3 DNA reads as TGTGCCAGCAGTTTAAGGGACAGGGGATACAATGAGCAGTTCTTC. Protein sequence: CASSLRDRGYNEQFF.

The gene calls are TRBV6-4 and TRBJ1-1; unclear D gene. The germline V gene encodes CDR1 MRHNA and CDR2 SNTAGT. This CDR3 spans 13 amino acids. Trimming cost V 2 bases and J 0 bases, with 4 bases left between them. CDR3 DNA sequence: TGTGCCAGCAGTGACGAGCTGAACACTGAAGCTTTCTTT. The encoded protein is CASSDELNTEAFF.

The chain recombines TRBV5-4 with TRBJ2-2; D is unclear. Germline CDR1 SGHNT, CDR2 YYREEE (reference sequence). CDR3 size: 14 residues. Trimming left V 3 bases short and J 7 bases short, with 13 bases between. CDR3 in amino acids: CASSSRLARGELFF. The CDR3, as DNA: TGTGCCAGCAGCTCCCGTTTAGCTCGCGGGGAGCTGTTTTTT.